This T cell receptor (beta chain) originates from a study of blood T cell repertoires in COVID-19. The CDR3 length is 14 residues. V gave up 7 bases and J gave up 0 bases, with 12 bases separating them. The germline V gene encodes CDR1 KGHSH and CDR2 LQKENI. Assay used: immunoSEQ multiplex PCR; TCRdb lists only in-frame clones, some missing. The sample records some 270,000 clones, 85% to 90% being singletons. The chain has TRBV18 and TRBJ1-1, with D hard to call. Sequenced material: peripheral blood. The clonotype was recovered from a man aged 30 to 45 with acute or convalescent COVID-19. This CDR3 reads CASCEDTLNTEAFF. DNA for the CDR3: TGTGCCAGCTGCGAAGACACGTTGAACACTGAAGCTTTCTTT.